What follows are 9 T cell receptor beta chains derived from one specimen sequenced in a study of cytomegalovirus exposure and HLA in healthy donors. The PCR used 60 Vbeta and 13 Jbeta primers. Assay: immunoSEQ multiplex PCR; the TCRdb copy retains only in-frame clones and omits some. The sample has roughly 190,000 clones, roughly four fifths seen once. Sequences were obtained from PBMCs. The receptors stem from a woman under 40 in good health and CMV-seropositive.

This chain links TRBV19 with TRBJ1-5; 9 nucleotides agree with TRBD1. The CDR3 is made up of 14 amino acids. V lost 7 bases to trimming and J lost 6 bases; unmatched junction nucleotides: 7. The germline V gene encodes CDR1 LNHDA and CDR2 SQIVND (reference sequence). This CDR3 reads CASTKGQGSQPQHF. CDR3 nucleotides: TGTGCCAGTACCAAGGGACAGGGCAGTCAGCCCCAGCATTTT.

CDR3 residues: CASSLTGGRQPQHF. DNA of the CDR3: TGTGCCAGCAGCTTAACAGGGGGTCGTCAGCCCCAGCATTTT. This chain links TRBV5-6 with TRBJ1-5; 8 bases map to TRBD1. J was trimmed by 6 bases and V by 2 bases; bases with no gene match: 4. The germline V gene has CDR1 SGHDT and CDR2 YYEEEE. The length of the CDR3 is 14 residues.

J is TRBJ2-5 and V is TRBV7-8; the D is unclear. The tail of the sequence fits TRBJ2-7 better, so the J call may be wrong. The CDR3 length is 15 residues. Per germline, CDR1 SGHVS and CDR2 FQNEAQ. The CDR3 protein is CASTSSRRRGYEQYF. In DNA form, the CDR3 reads TGTGCCAGCACCTCTTCGCGGCGGAGAGGCTACGAGCAGTACTTC.

This sequence joins TRBV6-6 and TRBJ2-1, with 8 bases fitting TRBD1. The CDR3 totals 15 residues. V lost 5 bases, J lost 4 bases, and 7 bases stayed unmatched. Germline assignment: CDR1 MNHNY and CDR2 SVGAGI (reference sequence). For the CDR3, the DNA is TGTGCCAGCAGTCCATCGACAGGGGTGTACAATGAGCAGTTCTTC. This gives the protein CASSPSTGVYNEQFF.

This chain joins TRBV7-9 and TRBJ2-7; tentative D call: TRBD1 (6 bases). Trimming stripped 5 bases from V and 13 bases from J, with 18 bases between. This CDR3 contains 12 residues. The germline CDR1 and CDR2 sequences are SEHNR and FQNEAQ (reference sequence). The DNA for the CDR3 is TGTGCCAGCAGCGTAGAGACAGGTCCCCCCTACTTC. Amino acids: CASSVETGPPYF.

The CDR3 here is CASSRGTAYNEQFF. CDR3 bases: TGTGCCAGCAGCCGAGGAACTGCCTACAATGAGCAGTTCTTC. This sequence joins TRBV14 and TRBJ2-1; D gene uncertain. Per germline, CDR1 SGHDN and CDR2 FVKESK. V was pared by 4 bases and J by 2 bases, with 9 bases between. This CDR3 contains 14 residues.

The gene calls are TRBV18 and TRBJ2-7; no clear D gene. This CDR3 has 13 amino acids. Germline CDR1 reads KGHSH; CDR2 reads LQKENI. V lost 3 bases and J 0 bases, leaving 6 bases between the germline ends. The CDR3 region is CASSPGFSYEQYF. CDR3 nucleotide sequence: TGTGCCAGCTCACCCGGGTTCTCCTACGAGCAGTACTTC.

The chain carries TRBV7-2 and TRBJ1-1; tentatively, D is TRBD1 (5 bases). V was shortened by 2 bases and J by 0 bases, with 7 bases between the two germline ends. Germline CDR1 and CDR2: SGHTA and FQGNSA. This CDR3 contains 14 residues. Here the CDR3 reads CASSLSTVNTEAFF. The CDR3 bases are TGTGCCAGCAGCTTATCGACAGTGAACACTGAAGCTTTCTTT.

The genes are TRBV4-2 and TRBJ1-2; 8 nucleotides align to TRBD1. The CDR3 consists of 15 residues. V was pared by 3 bases and J by 3 bases, with 6 bases of the junction left unmatched. CDR1 and CDR2 (germline): LGHNA, YNFKEQ. The CDR3 spells CASSHPDRAYYGYTF. The CDR3 coding sequence is TGTGCCAGCAGCCACCCGGACAGGGCCTACTATGGCTACACCTTC.